The T cell receptor beta chain described here comes from a study of regulatory T cells in long-lasting Graves disease. Noted time point: newly diagnosed GD, antithyroid drugs for less than 3 months. Following extraction of RNA from PBMCs, that RNA was used to make the TCR library. This clonotype was seen repeatedly, ten times or more. CDR3 regions were amplified by Arm-PCR using iRepertoire HTBI primers to build TCR beta libraries. TCRdb re-analysed the multiplex PCR reads in MiXCR, keeping a single row per CDR3 protein. Among 400,000 to 500,000 distinct CDR3 sequences listed, approximately 16% were seen once. The CDR3 covers 15 residues. Per the germline V gene, CDR1 is SGHAT and CDR2 is FQNNGV. V lost 5 bases to trimming and J lost 1 base, with 13 bases between them. These data are also associated with another study on T cells in Graves' hyperthyroidism and ophthalmopathy.

The V gene is TRBV11-2, the J gene TRBJ2-3, with D perhaps TRBD1 or TRBD2 (5 bases each). Sample: peripheral blood mononuclear cells (PBMCs), taken at new diagnosis, from a patient treated with antithyroid drugs. This TCR came from a woman in her late teens or twenties with Graves disease. The CDR3 nucleotides read TGTGCCAGCAGCCGCCGGGGCTTCGGCACAGATACGCAGTATTTT. Its translation: CASSRRGFGTDTQYF.